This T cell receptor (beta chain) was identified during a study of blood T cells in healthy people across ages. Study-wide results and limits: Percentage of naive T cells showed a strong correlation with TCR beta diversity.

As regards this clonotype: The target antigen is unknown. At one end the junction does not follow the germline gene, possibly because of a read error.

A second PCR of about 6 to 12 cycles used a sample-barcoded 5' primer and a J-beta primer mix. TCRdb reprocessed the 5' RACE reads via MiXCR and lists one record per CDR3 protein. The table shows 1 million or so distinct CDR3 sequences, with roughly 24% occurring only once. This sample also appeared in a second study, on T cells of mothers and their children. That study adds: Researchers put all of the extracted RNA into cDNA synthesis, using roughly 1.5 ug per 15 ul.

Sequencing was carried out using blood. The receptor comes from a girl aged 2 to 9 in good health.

This CDR3 is CASSEGSIRTF. The DNA for the CDR3 is TGTGCCAGCAGTGAAGGGTCCATACGGACCTTC. This chain connects TRBV6-1 to TRBJ2-1; no clear D. This CDR3 spans 11 amino acids. The germline V gene has CDR1 MNHNS and CDR2 SASEGT.